This T cell receptor (beta chain) emerged from a study of identical twins. General study points: It was out-of-frame TCR alpha sharing in monozygotic twins that models underestimated.

With respect to this clonotype: What it recognizes is unknown.

The donors were all healthy and Caucasian. In TCRdb, the 5' RACE reads were re-called with MiXCR into one record per CDR3 protein. Among around 1.7 million distinct CDR3 sequences listed, under 35% were seen once. Deletions cut 0 bases from V and 2 bases from J, with 9 bases between. The CDR3 runs 15 residues. The germline V gene has CDR1 SGHAT and CDR2 FQNNGV. The sample was cord blood. The receptor was isolated from a newborn girl in good health. J is TRBJ2-3 and V is TRBV11-2; no clear D. In DNA, the CDR3 is TGTGCCAGCAGCTTAGAAGGGATCGCCACAGATACGCAGTATTTT. The encoded protein is CASSLEGIATDTQYF.